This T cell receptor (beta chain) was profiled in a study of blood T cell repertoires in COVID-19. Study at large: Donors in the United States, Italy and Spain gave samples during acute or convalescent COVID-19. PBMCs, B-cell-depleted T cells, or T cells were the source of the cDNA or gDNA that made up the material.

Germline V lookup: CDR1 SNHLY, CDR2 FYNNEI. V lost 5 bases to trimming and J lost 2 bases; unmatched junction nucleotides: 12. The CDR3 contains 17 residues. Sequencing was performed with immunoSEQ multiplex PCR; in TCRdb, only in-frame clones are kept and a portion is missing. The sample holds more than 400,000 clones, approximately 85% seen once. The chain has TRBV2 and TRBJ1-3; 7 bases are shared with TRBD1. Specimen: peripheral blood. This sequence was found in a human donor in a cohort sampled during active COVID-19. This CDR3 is CASSPRTGLLTGNTIYF. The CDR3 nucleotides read TGTGCCAGCAGTCCTCGGACAGGACTATTAACTGGAAACACCATATATTTT.